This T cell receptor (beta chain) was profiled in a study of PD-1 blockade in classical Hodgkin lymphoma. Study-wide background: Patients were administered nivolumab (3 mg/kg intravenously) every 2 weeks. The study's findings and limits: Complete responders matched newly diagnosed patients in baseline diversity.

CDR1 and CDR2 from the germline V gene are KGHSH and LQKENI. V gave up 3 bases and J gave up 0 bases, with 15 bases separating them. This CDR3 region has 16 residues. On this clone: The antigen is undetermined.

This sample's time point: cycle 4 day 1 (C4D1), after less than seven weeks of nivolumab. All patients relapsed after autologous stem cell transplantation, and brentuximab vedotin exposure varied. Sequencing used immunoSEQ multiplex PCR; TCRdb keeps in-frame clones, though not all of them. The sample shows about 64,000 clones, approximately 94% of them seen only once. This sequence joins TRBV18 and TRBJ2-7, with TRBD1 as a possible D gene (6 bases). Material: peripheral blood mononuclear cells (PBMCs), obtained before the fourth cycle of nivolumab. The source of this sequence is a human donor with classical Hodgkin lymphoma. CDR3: CASSPQGTQSSYEQYF. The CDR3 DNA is TGTGCCAGCTCACCTCAGGGGACGCAAAGCTCCTACGAGCAGTACTTC.